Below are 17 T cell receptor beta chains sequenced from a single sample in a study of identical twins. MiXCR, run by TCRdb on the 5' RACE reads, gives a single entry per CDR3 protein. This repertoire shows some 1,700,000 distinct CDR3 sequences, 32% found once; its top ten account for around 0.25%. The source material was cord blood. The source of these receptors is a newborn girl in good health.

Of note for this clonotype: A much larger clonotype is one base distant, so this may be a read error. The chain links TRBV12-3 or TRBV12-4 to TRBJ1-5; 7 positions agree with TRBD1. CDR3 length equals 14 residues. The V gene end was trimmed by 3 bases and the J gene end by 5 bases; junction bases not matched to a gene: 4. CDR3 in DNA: TGTGCCAGCAGTTTTCGGACAGGCTATCAGCCCCAGCATTTT. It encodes CASSFRTGYQPQHF.

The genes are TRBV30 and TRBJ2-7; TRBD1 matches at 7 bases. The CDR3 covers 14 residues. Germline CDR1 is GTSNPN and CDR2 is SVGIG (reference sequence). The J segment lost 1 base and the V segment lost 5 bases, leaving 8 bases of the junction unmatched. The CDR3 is CAWETQGISYEQYF. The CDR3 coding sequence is TGTGCCTGGGAGACACAGGGGATTTCCTACGAGCAGTACTTC.

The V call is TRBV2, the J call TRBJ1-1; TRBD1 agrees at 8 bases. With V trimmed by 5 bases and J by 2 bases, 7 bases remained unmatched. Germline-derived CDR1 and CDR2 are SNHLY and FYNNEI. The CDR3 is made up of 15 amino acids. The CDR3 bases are TGTGCCAGCAGTTGGACCGGACAGGGAAACACTGAAGCTTTCTTT. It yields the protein CASSWTGQGNTEAFF.

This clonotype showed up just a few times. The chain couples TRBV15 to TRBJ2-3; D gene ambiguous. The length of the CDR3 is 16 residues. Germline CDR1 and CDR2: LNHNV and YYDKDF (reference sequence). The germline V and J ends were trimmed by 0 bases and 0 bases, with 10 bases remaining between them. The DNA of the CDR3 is TGTGCCACCAGCAGAGACCCCTCCTTAAGCACAGATACGCAGTATTTT. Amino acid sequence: CATSRDPSLSTDTQYF.

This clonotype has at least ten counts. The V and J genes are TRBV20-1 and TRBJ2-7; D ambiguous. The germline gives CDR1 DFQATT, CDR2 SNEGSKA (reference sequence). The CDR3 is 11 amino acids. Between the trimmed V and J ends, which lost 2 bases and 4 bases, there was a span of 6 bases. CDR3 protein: CSARSTYEQYF. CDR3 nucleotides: TGCAGTGCTAGAAGTACGTACGAGCAGTACTTC.

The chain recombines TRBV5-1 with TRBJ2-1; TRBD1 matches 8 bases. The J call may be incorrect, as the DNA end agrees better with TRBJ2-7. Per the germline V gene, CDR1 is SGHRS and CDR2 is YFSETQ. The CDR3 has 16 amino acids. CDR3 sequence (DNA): TGCGCCAGCAGCCCCGGTCGGGACAGGTCCTACAATGAGCAGTACTTC. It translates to CASSPGRDRSYNEQYF.

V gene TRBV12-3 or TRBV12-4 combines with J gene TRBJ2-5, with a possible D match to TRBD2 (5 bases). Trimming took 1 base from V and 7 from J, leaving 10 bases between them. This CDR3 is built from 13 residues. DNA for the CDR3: TGTGCCAGCAGTTTAGACGACCGGGGGACCCAGTACTTC. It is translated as CASSLDDRGTQYF.

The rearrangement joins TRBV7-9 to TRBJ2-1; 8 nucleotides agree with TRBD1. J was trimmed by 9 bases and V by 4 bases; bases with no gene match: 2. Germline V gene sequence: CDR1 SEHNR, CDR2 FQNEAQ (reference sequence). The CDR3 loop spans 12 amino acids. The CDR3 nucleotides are TGTGCCAGCAGCTCTGACAGGGGTGAGCAGTTCTTC. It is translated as CASSSDRGEQFF.

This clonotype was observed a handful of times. CDR3 in amino acids: CASSLELVDTQYF. Here the CDR3 DNA reads TGTGCCAGCAGTTTAGAACTAGTCGATACGCAGTATTTT. The chain links TRBV12-3 or TRBV12-4 to TRBJ2-3; D might be TRBD2 (5 bases). Between the trimmed V and J ends, which lost 1 base and 6 bases, there was a span of 8 bases. This CDR3 is 13 amino acids long.

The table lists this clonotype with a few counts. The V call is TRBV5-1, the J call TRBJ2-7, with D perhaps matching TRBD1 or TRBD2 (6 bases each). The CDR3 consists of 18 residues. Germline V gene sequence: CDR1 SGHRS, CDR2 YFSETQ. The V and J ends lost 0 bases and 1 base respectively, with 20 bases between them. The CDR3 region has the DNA TGCGCCAGCAGCTTGGGAAGGGGGGTAAGCGGATCTTCCTACGAGCAGTACTTC. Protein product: CASSLGRGVSGSSYEQYF.

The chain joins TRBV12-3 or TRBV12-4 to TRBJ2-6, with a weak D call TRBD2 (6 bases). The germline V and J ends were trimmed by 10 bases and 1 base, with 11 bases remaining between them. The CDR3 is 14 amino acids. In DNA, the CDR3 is TGTGCCACCCGGGGGTTTTCTGGGGCCAACGTCCTGACTTTC. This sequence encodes CATRGFSGANVLTF.

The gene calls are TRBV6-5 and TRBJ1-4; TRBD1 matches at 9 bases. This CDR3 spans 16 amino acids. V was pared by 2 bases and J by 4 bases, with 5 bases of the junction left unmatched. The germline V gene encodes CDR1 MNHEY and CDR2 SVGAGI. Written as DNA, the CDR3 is TGTGCCAGCAGTTACACAAGACAGGGGGGTAATGAAAAACTGTTTTTT. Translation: CASSYTRQGGNEKLFF.

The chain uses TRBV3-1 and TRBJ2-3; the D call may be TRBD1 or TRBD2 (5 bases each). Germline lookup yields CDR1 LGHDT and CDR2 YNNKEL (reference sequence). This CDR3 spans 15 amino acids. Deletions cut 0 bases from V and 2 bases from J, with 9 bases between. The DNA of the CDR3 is TGTGCCAGCAGCCAAGACACTGGGACCACAGATACGCAGTATTTT. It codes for CASSQDTGTTDTQYF.

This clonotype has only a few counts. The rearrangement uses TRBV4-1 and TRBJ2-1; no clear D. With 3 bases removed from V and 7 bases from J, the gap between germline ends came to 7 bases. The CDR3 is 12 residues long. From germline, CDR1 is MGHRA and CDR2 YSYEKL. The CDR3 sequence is CASSQGWNEQFF. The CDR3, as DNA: TGCGCCAGCAGCCAGGGATGGAATGAGCAGTTCTTC.

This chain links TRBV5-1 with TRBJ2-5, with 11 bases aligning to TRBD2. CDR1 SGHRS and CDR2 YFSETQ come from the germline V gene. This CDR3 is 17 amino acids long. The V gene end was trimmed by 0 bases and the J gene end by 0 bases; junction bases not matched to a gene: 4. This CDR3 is CASSLGTSGGYQETQYF. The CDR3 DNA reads TGCGCCAGCAGCTTGGGTACTAGCGGGGGATACCAAGAGACCCAGTACTTC.

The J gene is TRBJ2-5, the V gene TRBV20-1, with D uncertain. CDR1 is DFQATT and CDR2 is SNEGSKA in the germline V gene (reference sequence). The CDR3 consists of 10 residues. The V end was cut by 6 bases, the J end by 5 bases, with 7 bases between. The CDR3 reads CSAFIETQYF. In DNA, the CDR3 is TGCAGTGCCTTCATCGAGACCCAGTACTTC.

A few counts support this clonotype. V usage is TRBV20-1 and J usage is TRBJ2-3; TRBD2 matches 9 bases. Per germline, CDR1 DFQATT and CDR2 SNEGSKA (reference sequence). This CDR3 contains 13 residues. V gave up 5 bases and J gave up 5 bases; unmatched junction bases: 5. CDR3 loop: CSARGGGGDTQYF. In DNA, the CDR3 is TGCAGTGCTCGCGGGGGGGGAGGAGATACGCAGTATTTT.